This is a list of T cell receptor beta chains from one sample in a study of cytomegalovirus exposure and HLA in healthy donors. TCRdb's copy holds only in-frame clones and misses some; the assay was immunoSEQ multiplex PCR. The sample's table shows tens of thousands of clones. Source material: PBMCs. Receptors originate from a man aged 35 to 55 in good health and CMV-seronegative. Both conserved end residues are part of each CDR3. Fields, in order: D gene, J gene, V gene, CDR3 protein, CDR3 DNA. A D gene is named only where the DNA matches it firmly.

NA TRBJ1-1 TRBV6-1 CASSDGGAMRSEAFF TGTGCCAGCAGTGATGGGGGCGCGATGAGGTCTGAAGCTTTCTTT
TRBD2 TRBJ2-1 TRBV30 CARDGGVTSSDNEQFF TGTGCCCGGGACGGGGGGGTCACTTCCTCCGACAATGAGCAGTTCTTC
TRBD1 TRBJ2-3 TRBV7-9 CASSKRRGPSTDTQYF TGTGCCAGCAGCAAGCGCAGGGGGCCCAGCACAGATACGCAGTATTTT
TRBD1 TRBJ1-1 TRBV18 CASSQTGTVDTEAFF TGTGCCAGCTCACAAACCGGGACAGTTGACACTGAAGCTTTCTTT
NA TRBJ1-6 TRBV6-5 CASSYGRENSPLHF TGTGCCAGCAGTTACGGCAGGGAAAATTCACCCCTCCACTTT
TRBD1 TRBJ1-2 TRBV7-2 CASSQWGQVYGYTF TGTGCCAGCAGCCAATGGGGACAGGTCTATGGCTACACCTTC
TRBD2 TRBJ2-1 TRBV29-1 CSVEDPRAAGVLSSYNEQFF TGCAGCGTTGAAGATCCAAGGGCAGCGGGGGTCCTAAGCTCCTACAATGAGCAGTTCTTC
TRBD2 TRBJ2-1 TRBV6-1 CASRVAGGPNEQFF TGTGCCAGCAGGGTAGCGGGGGGGCCGAATGAGCAGTTCTTC
TRBD1 TRBJ1-4 TRBV27 CASRGTGGEKLFF TGTGCCAGCAGAGGGACAGGGGGCGAAAAACTGTTTTTT
NA TRBJ1-1 TRBV6-6 CASISQVLGRNTEAFF TGTGCCAGCATCTCGCAGGTTCTGGGGAGGAACACTGAAGCTTTCTTT
NA TRBJ2-2 TRBV5-1 CASSIQGPRTGELFF TGCGCCAGCAGCATCCAGGGGCCCCGCACCGGGGAGCTGTTTTTT
NA TRBJ2-1 TRBV30 CAWDADLATINEQFF TGTGCCTGGGACGCCGATCTAGCGACTATCAATGAGCAGTTCTTC
TRBD2 TRBJ2-5 TRBV4-1 CASSQETSGNQETQYF TGCGCCAGCAGCCAAGAAACTAGCGGTAACCAAGAGACCCAGTACTTC
NA TRBJ1-2 TRBV30 CAWSGGPYGYTF TGTGCCTGGAGTGGCGGTCCCTATGGCTACACCTTC
NA TRBJ2-1 TRBV19 CASSIDRSGNEQFF TGTGCCAGTAGTATAGATCGGTCAGGCAATGAGCAGTTCTTC